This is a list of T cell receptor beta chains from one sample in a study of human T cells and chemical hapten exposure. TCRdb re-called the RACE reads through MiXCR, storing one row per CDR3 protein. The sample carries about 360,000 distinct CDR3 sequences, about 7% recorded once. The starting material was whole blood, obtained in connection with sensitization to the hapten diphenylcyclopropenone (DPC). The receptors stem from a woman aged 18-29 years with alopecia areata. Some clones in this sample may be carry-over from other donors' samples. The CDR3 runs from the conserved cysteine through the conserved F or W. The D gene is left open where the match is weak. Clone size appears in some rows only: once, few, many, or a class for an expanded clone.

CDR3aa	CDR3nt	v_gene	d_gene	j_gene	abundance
CSKDFEGDTQYF	TGCAGCAAGGACTTCGAAGGAGATACGCAGTATTTT	TRBV29-1	NA	TRBJ2-3	many
CASSRDSSRGYTF	TGCGCCAGCAGCCGGGACTCCTCCCGTGGCTACACCTTC	TRBV5-1	NA	TRBJ1-2	many
CASSLDEETQYF	TGCGCCAGCAGTTTGGACGAGGAGACCCAGTACTTC	TRBV5-1	NA	TRBJ2-5	NA
CASSLEGSKGGNQPQHF	TGTGCCAGCAGCTTGGAGGGGTCCAAGGGAGGCAATCAGCCCCAGCATTTT	TRBV5-6	NA	TRBJ1-5	many
CASSLLLLGTEDLLSSYNEQFF	TGCGCCAGCAGCCTCCTCCTCCTGGGGACAGAAGACCTCCTGAGCTCCTACAATGAGCAGTTCTTC	TRBV4-3	TRBD1	TRBJ2-1	NA
CASSYYGDTPYEQYF	TGTGCCAGCAGTTACTACGGGGACACCCCCTACGAGCAGTACTTC	TRBV6-5	NA	TRBJ2-7	many
CASNPDRAYTEAFF	TGTGCCAGCAACCCGGACAGGGCCTACACTGAAGCTTTCTTT	TRBV12-3/TRBV12-4	TRBD1	TRBJ1-1	many
CAISDRGNEAFF	TGTGCCATCAGTGACAGGGGTAATGAAGCTTTCTTT	TRBV10-3	NA	TRBJ1-1	few
CASSPTRGPPDTQYF	TGTGCCAGCAGTCCCACCCGGGGGCCCCCAGATACGCAGTATTTT	TRBV27	NA	TRBJ2-3	NA
CASSLNLWGYTF	TGTGCCAGCAGTTTGAATCTCTGGGGCTACACCTTC	TRBV12-3/TRBV12-4	NA	TRBJ1-2	many
CASTPWGAPNTGELFF	TGTGCCAGCACCCCCTGGGGGGCCCCGAACACCGGGGAGCTGTTTTTT	TRBV6-2/TRBV6-3	NA	TRBJ2-2	few
CSVEEGNSNQPQHF	TGCAGCGTTGAAGAAGGGAATAGCAATCAGCCCCAGCATTTT	TRBV29-1	NA	TRBJ1-5	few
CASSQDFESSPLHF	TGCGCCAGCAGCCAAGATTTCGAGAGTTCACCCCTCCACTTT	TRBV4-3	NA	TRBJ1-6	NA
CASSWTSGGYEQYF	TGTGCCAGCAGTTGGACTAGCGGGGGGTACGAGCAGTACTTC	TRBV6-6	TRBD2	TRBJ2-7	NA
CASKKKQNNSPLHF	TGTGCCAGCAAGAAGAAACAGAATAATTCACCCCTCCACTTT	TRBV6-2/TRBV6-3	NA	TRBJ1-6	many